One TCR beta chain is described in this entry. These data are taken from a study of blood T cell repertoires in COVID-19. Study-wide context: Whether acute or convalescent, the COVID-19 samples came from the United States, Italy and Spain.

Clones were read by immunoSEQ multiplex PCR, and TCRdb kept only the in-frame ones, dropping some. This repertoire shows a few hundred thousand clones, 70% to 90% found once; its top ten account for roughly 1.4%. This CDR3 has 15 amino acids. Germline-derived CDR1 and CDR2 are SGHDT and YYEEEE. Germline trimming cut 4 bases from V and 5 bases from J; bases unmatched to any gene: 10. This chain joins TRBV5-6 and TRBJ1-1; the match to TRBD1 covers 8 bases. The TCR originated in a woman under 30 who had been exposed to COVID-19. Material for sequencing was PBMCs or T cells enriched from blood (not recorded which). The CDR3 here is CASSPQDRGGTEAFF. CDR3 nucleotides: TGTGCCAGCAGCCCACAAGACAGGGGAGGAACTGAAGCTTTCTTT.